Only one count was recorded for the clone carrying this TCR beta chain. Its antigen is unknown. Produced via immunoSEQ multiplex PCR; TCRdb's table is partial and in-frame only. Among about 68,000 clones listed, approximately 82% were seen once. This entry belongs to a study of PD-1 blockade in mismatch repair-deficient tumors. PCR or immunohistochemistry showed mismatch repair deficiency in every enrolled patient. A few pembrolizumab responders had their TCRs sequenced. Study-level points and caveats: Tumor-resident clones, often undetectable pretreatment in blood, expanded then contracted after pembrolizumab.

Here the sequenced sample was peripheral blood, taken 2 weeks after starting pembrolizumab. The receptor comes from an adult with mismatch repair-deficient cancer.

The CDR3 DNA is TGTGCCAGCAGCTTAGTTAACAGTTGGCTCGAGCAGTACTTC. It encodes CASSLVNSWLEQYF. This chain links TRBV7-2 with TRBJ2-7; D unresolved. Germline assignment: CDR1 SGHTA and CDR2 FQGNSA. The V gene lost 1 base and the J gene lost 6 bases, with 13 bases spanning the gap. This CDR3 has 14 amino acids.